These 32 T cell receptor beta chains were sequenced from one sample in a study of shared clonotypes between healthy human individuals. Naive CD8 isolation took CD45RO-negative cells positively selected for CCR7 and excluded terminally differentiated effector memory CD45RA+ cells. Sequencing used immunoSEQ multiplex PCR; TCRdb keeps in-frame clones, though not all of them. The sample gives over 800,000 clones, around 92% of which show up once; around 24% is in the top ten. The source material was naive CD8+ T cells sorted from blood. The receptors here all came from a man younger than 40 in good health.

The chain joins TRBV28 to TRBJ2-7; D remains unclear. The CDR3 covers 14 residues. Germline values: CDR1 MDHEN, CDR2 SYDVKM. Trimming took off 7 bases at V and 0 bases at J, with 13 bases between the two ends. CDR3 region: CASTSLGYSYEQYF. CDR3 nucleotides: TGTGCCAGCACCTCCCTAGGCTACTCCTACGAGCAGTACTTC.

This clone was observed a single time. The J gene is TRBJ2-6, the V gene TRBV18; 8 bases line up with TRBD1. The V gene's germline CDR1 is KGHSH and CDR2 LQKENI. V lost 3 bases and J lost 0; bases outside the gene matches: 4. The CDR3 loop spans 17 amino acids. CDR3: CASSPGDRGSGANVLTF. Here the CDR3 DNA reads TGTGCCAGCTCACCGGGCGACAGGGGCTCTGGGGCCAACGTCCTGACTTTC.

This rearrangement joins TRBV9 to TRBJ2-1; 11 nucleotides align to TRBD1. Germline values: CDR1 SGDLS, CDR2 YYNGEE. V lost 0 bases and J lost 5; bases outside the gene matches: 1. The CDR3 loop spans 15 amino acids. In DNA, the CDR3 is TGTGCCAGCAGCGTAGGGGACAGGGGGGACAATGAGCAGTTCTTC. Translation: CASSVGDRGDNEQFF.

This chain connects TRBV7-2 to TRBJ1-2; possibly TRBD1 for D (5 bases). With 5 bases removed from V and 6 bases from J, the gap between germline ends came to 16 bases. The CDR3 covers 14 residues. From germline, CDR1 is SGHTA and CDR2 FQGNSA. This chain's CDR3 is CASSASGRADGYTF. The CDR3 DNA sequence: TGTGCCAGCAGCGCCAGTGGCAGGGCCGATGGCTACACCTTC.

The chain recombines TRBV29-1 with TRBJ1-1; D not resolved. V was pared by 7 bases and J by 4 bases, with 13 bases between. CDR3 length equals 12 residues. Germline CDR1 and CDR2: SQVTM and ANQGSEA. The CDR3 is CSAHRGATEAFF. DNA for the CDR3: TGCAGCGCCCACAGAGGCGCCACTGAAGCTTTCTTT.

The chain carries TRBV28 and TRBJ1-3; 7 bases fit TRBD1. The CDR3 contains 16 residues. V dropped 6 bases and J dropped 3; count of bases not matched to a gene: 11. Looked up from germline, CDR1 is MDHEN and CDR2 is SYDVKM. CDR3 region: CASRASGTVIGNTIYF. CDR3 nucleotide sequence: TGTGCCAGCAGGGCCTCCGGGACAGTTATTGGAAACACCATATATTTT.

This rearrangement joins TRBV5-4 to TRBJ1-1, with D unresolved. The CDR3 loop spans 14 amino acids. CDR1 is SGHNT, CDR2 YYREEE, per germline (reference sequence). V shed 5 bases and J shed 4 bases, with 15 bases lying between them. The CDR3 loop is CASSYSGMRTEAFF. In nucleotides, the CDR3 is TGTGCCAGCAGTTACAGTGGTATGCGCACTGAAGCTTTCTTT.

The chain is built from TRBV18 and TRBJ2-5; D call uncertain. Trimming shortened V by 0 bases and J by 2 bases, and 10 bases separated the two germline ends. Germline loops: CDR1 KGHSH, CDR2 LQKENI. The CDR3 consists of 15 residues. Here the CDR3 reads CASSPPRSQQETQYF. The CDR3 DNA is TGTGCCAGCTCACCACCGAGAAGCCAGCAAGAGACCCAGTACTTC.

This chain joins TRBV30 and TRBJ2-3; TRBD2 matches 7 bases. V shed 2 bases and J 6 bases; nucleotides not matched to a gene: 8. The CDR3 has 14 amino acids. The germline V gene has CDR1 GTSNPN and CDR2 SVGIG (reference sequence). CDR3 residues: CAWSWSSGVDTQYF. CDR3 nucleotide sequence: TGTGCCTGGAGTTGGTCTAGCGGAGTGGATACGCAGTATTTT.

The V and J genes are TRBV19 and TRBJ1-4, with D hard to call. The germline gives CDR1 LNHDA, CDR2 SQIVND (reference sequence). This CDR3 spans 17 amino acids. V lost 5 bases and J 5 bases, leaving 21 bases between the germline ends. The CDR3 loop is CASSQWGHGRKNEKLFF. The CDR3 nucleotides read TGTGCCAGTAGTCAATGGGGTCATGGCAGGAAGAATGAAAAACTGTTTTTT. Combining the CDR3 with reference TRBV19 and TRBJ1-4 gives the whole variable domain DGGITQSPKYLFRKEGQNVTLSCEQNLNHDAMYWYRQDPGQGLRLIYYSQIVNDFQKGDIAEGYSVSREKKESFPLTVTSAQKNPTAFYLCASSQWGHGRKNEKLFFGSGTQLSVL.

This rearrangement joins TRBV10-3 to TRBJ2-5, with a possible D match to TRBD1 (5 bases). The germline V gene has CDR1 ENHRY and CDR2 SYGVKD. The CDR3 extends over 14 amino acids. Between the trimmed V and J ends, which lost 6 bases and 3 bases, there was a span of 14 bases. CDR3 loop: CAIRQGSAEETQYF. In DNA form, the CDR3 reads TGTGCCATCAGGCAGGGATCCGCTGAAGAGACCCAGTACTTC.

The genes are TRBV28 and TRBJ2-1, with TRBD1 identical over 7 bases. Germline loops: CDR1 MDHEN, CDR2 SYDVKM. V was pared by 4 bases and J by 5 bases, with 8 bases of the junction left unmatched. CDR3 length: 15 residues. The CDR3 nucleotides read TGTGCCAGCAGTTCCGCCCGGGACAGCAACAATGAGCAGTTCTTC. This encodes CASSSARDSNNEQFF. Drawing the rest from reference TRBV28 and TRBJ2-1, the complete variable domain is DVKVTQSSRYLVKRTGEKVFLECVQDMDHENMFWYRQDPGLGLRLIYFSYDVKMKEKGDIPEGYSVSREKKERFSLILESASTNQTSMYLCASSSARDSNNEQFFGPGTRLTVL.

To note about this clone: In the same sample, other DNA sequences code for this CDR3. J is TRBJ2-7 and V is TRBV29-1; 8 positions match TRBD1. J gave up 3 bases and V 6 bases, and 4 bases lay outside the gene matches. Germline CDR1 SQVTM, CDR2 ANQGSEA. The CDR3 sequence is 12 residues long. CDR3 sequence reads: CSVAGQGYEQYF. CDR3 sequence (DNA): TGCAGCGTCGCTGGACAGGGCTACGAGCAGTACTTC.

This chain uses TRBV6-6 with TRBJ2-7, with D uncertain. This CDR3 has 14 amino acids. V dropped 2 bases and J dropped 4 bases, with 12 bases sitting between them. CDR1 is MNHNY and CDR2 is SVGAGI in the germline V gene (reference sequence). The CDR3: CASSYRSGRYEQYF. The CDR3 nucleotides are TGTGCCAGCAGTTACCGGTCTGGTCGGTACGAGCAGTACTTC.

The V call is TRBV6-6, the J call TRBJ1-1; TRBD1 might be the D (5 bases). V was pared by 0 bases and J by 4 bases, with 9 bases between. This CDR3 has 14 residues. Germline-derived CDR1 and CDR2 are MNHNY and SVGAGI (reference sequence). Written as DNA, the CDR3 is TGTGCCAGCAGTTACTCGGGGGGGACCACTGAAGCTTTCTTT. Protein sequence: CASSYSGGTTEAFF.

The V and J genes are TRBV7-9 and TRBJ2-3; no clear D. Trimming pared 5 bases from V and 2 bases from J, leaving 8 bases between. This CDR3 is built from 13 residues. The germline gives CDR1 SEHNR, CDR2 FQNEAQ (reference sequence). The CDR3: CASSAGFTDTQYF. The CDR3 DNA reads as TGTGCCAGCAGCGCAGGCTTCACAGATACGCAGTATTTT.

The V and J genes are TRBV4-1 and TRBJ2-1; 14 bases are a match to TRBD2. Germline-derived CDR1 and CDR2 are MGHRA and YSYEKL. This CDR3 region has 20 residues. The junction had 11 bases not matched to a gene; V was cut back by 4 bases and J by 0 bases. The CDR3 DNA reads TGCGCCAGCAGCCTGGGGACGGGACTAGCGGGAGCCAGCTCCTACAATGAGCAGTTCTTC. This encodes CASSLGTGLAGASSYNEQFF.

There are a few counts of this clone. The chain has TRBV19 and TRBJ1-1, with unresolved D. From germline, CDR1 is LNHDA and CDR2 SQIVND (reference sequence). V was trimmed by 7 bases and J by 1 base, leaving 13 bases between them. There are 14 residues in the CDR3. CDR3 region: CASNPFWGNTEAFF. DNA of the CDR3: TGTGCCAGTAACCCCTTCTGGGGGAACACTGAAGCTTTCTTT. The full variable domain, in which reference TRBV19 and TRBJ1-1 provide the parts outside the CDR3, is DGGITQSPKYLFRKEGQNVTLSCEQNLNHDAMYWYRQDPGQGLRLIYYSQIVNDFQKGDIAEGYSVSREKKESFPLTVTSAQKNPTAFYLCASNPFWGNTEAFFGQGTRLTVV.

The chain uses TRBV11-1 and TRBJ2-7; perhaps TRBD2 as D (6 bases). This CDR3 is 15 amino acids long. Per the germline V gene, CDR1 is SGHAT and CDR2 is FQDESV (reference sequence). Trimming took off 5 bases at V and 8 bases at J, with 22 bases between the two ends. CDR3 sequence reads: CASSPLGGTGEKQYF. CDR3 bases: TGTGCCAGCAGCCCCCTTGGAGGGACGGGAGAAAAGCAGTACTTC.

The chain joins TRBV27 to TRBJ1-4; D unresolved. V lost 4 bases and J lost 7, with 22 bases in between. CDR1 and CDR2 (germline): MNHEY, SMNVEV (reference sequence). The CDR3 contains 17 residues. The CDR3 reads CASSSWQGRAASEKLFF. The CDR3 coding sequence is TGTGCCAGCAGTTCTTGGCAAGGACGTGCGGCTAGTGAAAAACTGTTTTTT.

This chain links TRBV28 with TRBJ2-3; weak D call: TRBD2 (6 bases). The germline V gene encodes CDR1 MDHEN and CDR2 SYDVKM. The CDR3 is made up of 16 amino acids. Trimming pared 6 bases from V and 6 bases from J, leaving 22 bases between. The CDR3 loop reads CASSAPTSGLWDTQYF. For the CDR3, the DNA is TGTGCCAGCAGCGCTCCTACCAGCGGGTTGTGGGATACGCAGTATTTT.

This chain uses TRBV7-9 with TRBJ2-3, with D perhaps TRBD2 (6 bases). CDR3 length equals 13 residues. CDR1 and CDR2 from the germline V gene are SEHNR and FQNEAQ (reference sequence). Trimming left V 8 bases short and J 5 bases short, with 14 bases between. Here the CDR3 reads CASWPDGGDTQYF. In nucleotides, the CDR3 is TGTGCCAGCTGGCCCGACGGGGGAGATACGCAGTATTTT.

With respect to this clone: Other nucleotide sequences in the sample specify the same CDR3. This chain links TRBV29-1 with TRBJ2-7, with D tentatively TRBD1 (5 bases). V shed 1 base and J shed 0 bases, with 10 bases lying between them. The CDR3 is made up of 14 amino acids. Germline V CDR1 and CDR2: SQVTM, ANQGSEA. CDR3 residues: CSVEGLQDSYEQYF. The CDR3 DNA is TGCAGCGTTGAAGGATTACAGGACTCCTACGAGCAGTACTTC.

This sequence joins TRBV7-5 and TRBJ2-7; the table's D call, TRBD2, has no DNA check behind it. TRBV7-5 is described as a pseudogene. The CDR3 has 13 residues. This CDR3 is CARVAGRSYEQYF. Here the CDR3 DNA reads TGTGCCAGAGTAGCAGGGAGGTCGTACGAGCAGTACTTC.

The rearrangement uses TRBV11-2 and TRBJ2-7; possible D gene TRBD2, 5 bases. V was pared by 4 bases and J by 0 bases, with 13 bases between. Germline loops: CDR1 SGHAT, CDR2 FQNNGV. The CDR3 consists of 15 residues. The CDR3 protein is CASSYYGGSSYEQYF. CDR3 DNA: TGTGCCAGCAGCTACTACGGAGGCAGCTCCTACGAGCAGTACTTC.

This clone was observed once. The rearrangement joins TRBV7-2 to TRBJ2-6; D is ambiguous. The CDR3 length is 18 residues. Germline CDR1 is SGHTA and CDR2 is FQGNSA. The germline V and J ends were trimmed by 5 bases and 5 bases, with 22 bases remaining between them. CDR3 region: CASSIKSRRQSRANVLTF. The CDR3 nucleotides are TGTGCCAGCAGCATTAAATCGAGACGACAAAGTCGGGCCAACGTCCTGACTTTC.

The rearrangement uses TRBV27 and TRBJ2-5; 7 nucleotides match TRBD1. Germline V gene data show CDR1 as MNHEY and CDR2 as SMNVEV (reference sequence). This CDR3 spans 15 amino acids. The V gene end was trimmed by 3 bases and the J gene end by 4 bases; junction bases not matched to a gene: 8. CDR3 protein: CASSFYRGMRETQYF. The CDR3 bases are TGTGCCAGCAGTTTTTACAGGGGAATGAGAGAGACCCAGTACTTC.

This clone has a single count. The chain recombines TRBV28 with TRBJ2-3; D not resolved. Looked up from germline, CDR1 is MDHEN and CDR2 is SYDVKM. The CDR3 spans 13 residues. Trimming stripped 3 bases from V and 4 bases from J, with 8 bases between. CDR3 DNA: TGTGCCAGCAGTTTTCTTCAGGCAGATACGCAGTATTTT. Protein product: CASSFLQADTQYF.

The chain employs TRBV7-9 and TRBJ1-2; D unresolved. The germline gives CDR1 SEHNR, CDR2 FQNEAQ (reference sequence). V was pared by 0 bases and J by 0 bases, with 8 bases between. This CDR3 contains 15 residues. CDR3 protein: CASSLALGPNYGYTF. Written as DNA, the CDR3 is TGTGCCAGCAGCTTAGCACTAGGACCTAACTATGGCTACACCTTC.

This clone was seen just once. The chain combines TRBV27 with TRBJ2-7; maybe TRBD2 (5 bases). The V end lost 2 bases, the J end lost 1 base, and 9 bases lay between the germline ends. Germline V gene sequence: CDR1 MNHEY, CDR2 SMNVEV (reference sequence). This CDR3 has 14 amino acids. The CDR3 loop reads CASSLIGNSYEQYF. In DNA, the CDR3 is TGTGCCAGCAGTTTAATCGGGAATTCCTACGAGCAGTACTTC.

The V gene is TRBV27, the J gene TRBJ2-5; 7 positions match TRBD2. The CDR3 sequence is 15 residues long. Per the germline V gene, CDR1 is MNHEY and CDR2 is SMNVEV (reference sequence). V was pared by 7 bases and J by 3 bases, with 11 bases of the junction left unmatched. DNA for the CDR3: TGTGCCAGCACGGAGCAGGGCGGGAGAGAAGAGACCCAGTACTTC. The encoded protein is CASTEQGGREETQYF.

The chain joins TRBV5-4 to TRBJ2-7, with D unclear. The CDR3 runs to 12 residues. V was pared by 4 bases and J by 6 bases, with 11 bases between. Looked up from germline, CDR1 is SGHNT and CDR2 is YYREEE (reference sequence). As DNA, the CDR3 is TGTGCCAGCAGCACCCCTCCGGGCGAGCAGTACTTC. As protein: CASSTPPGEQYF.